Each of the 15 T cell receptor beta chains below was sequenced from the same sample in a study of CD8 T cells in ankylosing spondylitis. TCRdb fed the 5' RACE reads into MiXCR, producing one record per CDR3 protein. The table includes 200,000 to 250,000 distinct CDR3 sequences, under 12% detected once. The sequencing input was blood, either unsorted or a sorted T cell fraction (not recorded which). The receptors come from a male donor with ankylosing spondylitis or in good health (not recorded which).

In its sample, this clonotype was seen many times. The chain carries TRBV5-1 and TRBJ2-7, with D tentatively TRBD1 or TRBD2 (5 bases each). V was shortened by 3 bases and J by 6 bases, with 16 bases between the two germline ends. The CDR3 consists of 14 residues. Germline V gene sequence: CDR1 SGHRS, CDR2 YFSETQ. The CDR3 DNA reads TGCGCCAGCAGCTCTTGGACGGACGGGACCGAGCAGTACTTC. The encoded protein is CASSSWTDGTEQYF.

Many counts were recorded for this clonotype. V and J are TRBV10-3 and TRBJ2-1; 8 bases line up with TRBD2. Germline V gene lookup returns CDR1 ENHRY and CDR2 SYGVKD. V lost 4 bases to trimming and J lost 8 bases; unmatched junction nucleotides: 1. The CDR3 consists of 12 residues. The CDR3 loop is CAISVGGDEQFF. The CDR3 coding sequence is TGTGCCATCAGTGTCGGGGGGGATGAGCAGTTCTTC.

This clonotype was observed at least ten times. This chain's CDR3 is CASSLGPGNEQFF. CDR3 in DNA: TGCGCCAGCAGCTTGGGGCCAGGCAATGAGCAGTTCTTC. The chain uses TRBV5-1 and TRBJ2-1; D is uncertain. V shed 0 bases and J shed 6 bases, with 7 bases lying between them. The CDR3 contains 13 residues. Germline V gives CDR1 SGHRS, CDR2 YFSETQ.

The chain is built from TRBV7-9 and TRBJ2-5; D possibly matches TRBD1 or TRBD2 (5 bases each). Trimming shortened V by 7 bases and J by 5 bases, and 14 bases separated the two germline ends. The CDR3 has 13 amino acids. Germline lookup yields CDR1 SEHNR and CDR2 FQNEAQ (reference sequence). The CDR3 region has the DNA TGTGCCAGCATGAGGGGCGCAGGGGAGACCCAGTACTTC. Translating it yields CASMRGAGETQYF.

Ten or more counts support this clonotype. This chain joins TRBV19 and TRBJ2-2; D may be TRBD2 (5 bases). Germline CDR1 reads LNHDA; CDR2 reads SQIVND (reference sequence). There are 15 residues in the CDR3. V lost 5 bases and J lost 3, with 13 bases in between. CDR3 in amino acids: CASSPPGLYTGELFF. The CDR3 coding sequence is TGTGCCAGTAGTCCCCCCGGACTGTACACCGGGGAGCTGTTTTTT.

This clonotype has more than one count but fewer than ten. The rearrangement uses TRBV24-1 and TRBJ2-4; TRBD2 matches at 7 bases. Germline CDR1 KGHDR, CDR2 SFDVKD. This CDR3 region has 14 residues. J gave up 11 bases and V 1 base, and 7 bases lay outside the gene matches. CDR3 nucleotide sequence: TGTGCCACCAGTGATTTTGCGGCGGGGGACTTTCAGTACTTC. This sequence encodes CATSDFAAGDFQYF.

This clonotype was counted between two and nine times. The CDR3 nucleotides read TGCGCCAGCAGCGTCGACGGTGGAGATAATTCACCCCTCCACTTT. Its protein is CASSVDGGDNSPLHF. The chain is built from TRBV5-1 and TRBJ1-6, with no clear D. Per germline, CDR1 SGHRS and CDR2 YFSETQ. The V and J ends lost 4 bases and 5 bases respectively, with 13 bases between them. The CDR3 totals 15 residues. Together with reference TRBV5-1 and TRBJ1-6, the CDR3 gives the full variable domain: KAGVTQTPRYLIKTRGQQVTLSCSPISGHRSVSWYQQTPGQGLQFLFEYFSETQRNKGNFPGRFSGRQFSNSRSEMNVSTLELGDSALYLCASSVDGGDNSPLHFGNGTRLTVT.

The genes are TRBV27 and TRBJ1-4, with TRBD1 matching 7 bases. CDR3 length: 15 residues. V dropped 2 bases and J dropped 5; count of bases not matched to a gene: 5. Per the germline V gene, CDR1 is MNHEY and CDR2 is SMNVEV (reference sequence). CDR3 sequence reads: CASSLDGTENEKLFF. For the CDR3, the DNA is TGTGCCAGCAGTTTAGATGGGACAGAGAATGAAAAACTGTTTTTT. Variable domain in full (rest from reference TRBV27 and TRBJ1-4): EAQVTQNPRYLITVTGKKLTVTCSQNMNHEYMSWYRQDPGLGLRQIYYSMNVEVTDKGDVPEGYKVSRKEKRNFPLILESPSPNQTSLYFCASSLDGTENEKLFFGSGTQLSVL.

This clonotype has ten or more counts. The chain has TRBV30 and TRBJ1-6; 8 bases align to TRBD1. J gave up 6 bases and V 4 bases, and 5 bases lay outside the gene matches. CDR1 and CDR2 from the germline V gene are GTSNPN and SVGIG (reference sequence). This CDR3 comprises 14 residues. This chain's CDR3 is CAWNGQGGNSPLHF. The CDR3, as DNA: TGTGCCTGGAATGGACAGGGTGGTAATTCACCCCTCCACTTT.

This clonotype was counted at least ten times. V gene TRBV7-2 combines with J gene TRBJ2-3, with a possible D match to TRBD2 (6 bases). CDR1 and CDR2 (germline): SGHTA, FQGNSA. This CDR3 spans 15 amino acids. The V gene lost 5 bases and the J gene lost 0 bases, with 12 bases spanning the gap. The CDR3 here is CASSTRDGSTDTQYF. CDR3 DNA: TGTGCCAGCAGCACGCGGGACGGCAGCACAGATACGCAGTATTTT.

A single count supports this clonotype. The chain uses TRBV3-1 and TRBJ2-5; tentative D call: TRBD2 (6 bases). The CDR3 is made up of 15 amino acids. Germline CDR1 reads LGHDT; CDR2 reads YNNKEL (reference sequence). V lost 0 bases and J 2 bases, leaving 10 bases between the germline ends. The CDR3 spells CASSQDLASQETQYF. The DNA of the CDR3 is TGTGCCAGCAGCCAAGATCTAGCGTCGCAAGAGACCCAGTACTTC.

This chain joins TRBV3-1 and TRBJ2-1; a possible D gene is TRBD2 (6 bases). The V end lost 4 bases, the J end lost 16 bases, and 17 bases lay between the germline ends. This CDR3 is 12 amino acids long. Germline CDR1 reads LGHDT; CDR2 reads YNNKEL (reference sequence). CDR3 nucleotide sequence: TGTGCCAGCAGCCGCCCGGGACTGGACCCCTTCTTC. Protein sequence: CASSRPGLDPFF.

At least ten counts were recorded for this clonotype. The rearrangement joins TRBV7-2 to TRBJ1-2, with 8 bases aligning to TRBD1. CDR3 length: 13 residues. The germline V gene has CDR1 SGHTA and CDR2 FQGNSA. After removal of 3 bases from V and 6 bases from J, the junction contained 3 bases not matched to a gene. CDR3 coding DNA: TGTGCCAGCAGCTTTACAGGGGGACATGGCTACACCTTC. Translating gives CASSFTGGHGYTF.

The chain is built from TRBV24-1 and TRBJ2-3; TRBD2 agrees at 8 bases. Per the germline V gene, CDR1 is KGHDR and CDR2 is SFDVKD. The CDR3 runs to 20 residues. Trimming took 1 base from V and 0 from J; bases not matched to a gene: 14. The CDR3 nucleotides are TGTGCCACCAGTGATTTCGCGGCGGAGGTACTAGCGGCTAGCACAGATACGCAGTATTTT. This translates into CATSDFAAEVLAASTDTQYF.

This clonotype was seen at least ten times. The chain is built from TRBV7-3 and TRBJ2-1; 8 bases are a match to TRBD1. The V gene end was trimmed by 1 base and the J gene end by 7 bases; junction bases not matched to a gene: 6. This CDR3 comprises 15 residues. The germline V gene encodes CDR1 SGHTA and CDR2 FQGTGA. The CDR3 DNA sequence: TGTGCCAGCAGCTTAAGCCAGGGGGCGCAGAATGAGCAGTTCTTC. Its translation is CASSLSQGAQNEQFF.